This TCR beta chain was recorded in a study of blood T cell repertoires in COVID-19. Germline values: CDR1 SGHRS, CDR2 YFSETQ. The CDR3 covers 14 residues. Trimming took off 4 bases at V and 6 bases at J, with 17 bases between the two ends. The protocol was immunoSEQ multiplex PCR, while the TCRdb copy is restricted to in-frame clones and leaves out a portion. Among 94,000 or so clones, roughly 88% were seen once, and the ten largest hold around a quarter. The rearrangement uses TRBV5-1 and TRBJ2-7, with D perhaps TRBD1 (6 bases). What was sequenced was peripheral blood. The clonotype comes from a man aged 55 to 69 with acute or convalescent COVID-19. The CDR3 DNA is TGCGCCAGCAGCAGTGGCTGGGGGCGCTCCGAGCAGTACTTC. Its translation: CASSSGWGRSEQYF.